Listed below are T cell receptor beta chains from one sample, sequenced in a study of cytomegalovirus exposure and HLA in healthy donors. TCRdb keeps only in-frame clones here, not all; method: immunoSEQ multiplex PCR. This repertoire shows around 300,000 clones, around 90% found once; its top ten account for about 2.5%. What was sequenced was PBMCs. Every receptor here comes from a woman younger than 30 in good health and CMV-seronegative. The CDR3 runs from the conserved cysteine through the conserved F or W. Each record gives: V gene, clone size, J gene, D gene, CDR3 DNA, CDR3 protein. The D gene is left open where the match is weak. Clone size is not always given. Where it is, it says once, few, many or a class for expanded clones.

v_call: TRBV7-9
clone_size: -
j_call: TRBJ1-2
d_call: -
cdr3_nt: TGTGCCAGCAGCCAGGGCGGCACCCCTTATGGCTACACCTTC
cdr3_aa: CASSQGGTPYGYTF

v_call: TRBV6-1
clone_size: -
j_call: TRBJ1-2
d_call: -
cdr3_nt: TGTGCCAGCAGTGTAGAATCAGGCCCCGGTGGCTACACCTTC
cdr3_aa: CASSVESGPGGYTF

v_call: TRBV18
clone_size: -
j_call: TRBJ2-7
d_call: TRBD2
cdr3_nt: TGTGCCAGCTCACCTTCCTCTGCTGGACTAGCGGCTTACGAGCAGTACTTC
cdr3_aa: CASSPSSAGLAAYEQYF

v_call: TRBV5-1
clone_size: -
j_call: TRBJ2-7
d_call: -
cdr3_nt: TGCGCCAGCAGCTTCCCCGGGGTTGTCGAGCAGTACTTC
cdr3_aa: CASSFPGVVEQYF

v_call: TRBV7-9
clone_size: -
j_call: TRBJ1-2
d_call: TRBD1
cdr3_nt: TGTTCCAGCAGTGCGGACAGGGGGCAAGGCTACACCTTC
cdr3_aa: CSSSADRGQGYTF

v_call: TRBV28
clone_size: few
j_call: TRBJ2-7
d_call: TRBD1
cdr3_nt: TGTGCCAGCAGTCCTCTTACGAGGGGGCTATTGGGGCAGTACTTC
cdr3_aa: CASSPLTRGLLGQYF

v_call: TRBV10-3
clone_size: -
j_call: TRBJ1-4
d_call: -
cdr3_nt: TGTGCCATCAGGGGACATTCAACTAATGAAAAACTGTTTTTT
cdr3_aa: CAIRGHSTNEKLFF

v_call: TRBV7-9
clone_size: once
j_call: TRBJ1-1
d_call: -
cdr3_nt: TGTGCCAGCAGCGATGGACAGATAAACACTGAAGCTTTCTTT
cdr3_aa: CASSDGQINTEAFF

v_call: TRBV2
clone_size: -
j_call: TRBJ2-7
d_call: TRBD1
cdr3_nt: TGTGCCAGCAGTGAAGGTTTAGATACCGGGACAGGAGCACGATACTTC
cdr3_aa: CASSEGLDTGTGARYF

v_call: TRBV9
clone_size: -
j_call: TRBJ1-1
d_call: -
cdr3_nt: TGTGCCAGCAGCGTAGGTTTCCAGGACAAGAACACTGAAGCTTTCTTT
cdr3_aa: CASSVGFQDKNTEAFF

v_call: TRBV18
clone_size: -
j_call: TRBJ1-1
d_call: TRBD1
cdr3_nt: TGTGCCAGCTCACCACTACAGGGGGACACTGAAGCTTTCTTT
cdr3_aa: CASSPLQGDTEAFF

v_call: TRBV27
clone_size: -
j_call: TRBJ1-1
d_call: -
cdr3_nt: TGTGCCAGCAGTTTATCGCTAAGGGGCACTGAAGCTTTCTTT
cdr3_aa: CASSLSLRGTEAFF

v_call: TRBV5-1
clone_size: -
j_call: TRBJ1-3
d_call: TRBD1
cdr3_nt: TGCGCCAGCAGACTAGGACAGGGGGCTGGTCAATCTGGAAACACCATATATTTT
cdr3_aa: CASRLGQGAGQSGNTIYF

v_call: TRBV14
clone_size: -
j_call: TRBJ1-2
d_call: -
cdr3_nt: TGTGCCAGCAGCCAAGATACGGGACTGTATGGCTACACCTTC
cdr3_aa: CASSQDTGLYGYTF

v_call: TRBV27
clone_size: once
j_call: TRBJ2-7
d_call: TRBD2
cdr3_nt: TGTGCCAGCAGTTCGACGCCGGGACTAGCGGGGCGAGAGCAGTACTTC
cdr3_aa: CASSSTPGLAGREQYF

v_call: TRBV2
clone_size: -
j_call: TRBJ2-4
d_call: TRBD2
cdr3_nt: TGTGCCAGCAGTGGGGATAGCGGGGTGAACATTCAGTACTTC
cdr3_aa: CASSGDSGVNIQYF

v_call: TRBV5-1
clone_size: -
j_call: TRBJ1-1
d_call: -
cdr3_nt: TGCGCCAGCAGCTTGGCCGGAGGGGCTGAAGCTTTCTTT
cdr3_aa: CASSLAGGAEAFF

v_call: TRBV30
clone_size: -
j_call: TRBJ2-3
d_call: TRBD2
cdr3_nt: TGTGCCTGGACAGAGGGGGCGGGGGGGCATAGAGATACGCAGTATTTT
cdr3_aa: CAWTEGAGGHRDTQYF

v_call: TRBV11-2
clone_size: -
j_call: TRBJ2-3
d_call: TRBD1
cdr3_nt: TGTGCCAGCAGCTTTAACAGGGGGCGCGGGACAGATACGCAGTATTTT
cdr3_aa: CASSFNRGRGTDTQYF

v_call: TRBV27
clone_size: -
j_call: TRBJ2-7
d_call: -
cdr3_nt: TGTGCCAGCAGTTTGGGACTGGCTAACTACGAGCAGTACTTC
cdr3_aa: CASSLGLANYEQYF

v_call: TRBV29-1
clone_size: once
j_call: TRBJ2-7
d_call: TRBD1
cdr3_nt: TGCAGCGTTGAAGGGGGGACAGGTCTCACCTACGAGCAGTACTTC
cdr3_aa: CSVEGGTGLTYEQYF

v_call: TRBV19
clone_size: -
j_call: TRBJ1-1
d_call: TRBD1
cdr3_nt: TGTGCCAGTAGTGTGGGACAGGGGAACACTGAAGCTTTCTTT
cdr3_aa: CASSVGQGNTEAFF

v_call: TRBV10-3
clone_size: -
j_call: TRBJ1-2
d_call: -
cdr3_nt: TGTGCCATCACCGACCCCCCCGGCAGTCTAGACTATGGCTACACCTTC
cdr3_aa: CAITDPPGSLDYGYTF

v_call: TRBV6-6
clone_size: -
j_call: TRBJ1-2
d_call: -
cdr3_nt: TGTGCCAGCAGTTACTCGGGGGGAGGGGGCTACACCTTC
cdr3_aa: CASSYSGGGGYTF

v_call: TRBV7-9
clone_size: -
j_call: TRBJ2-7
d_call: -
cdr3_nt: TGTGCCAGCAGCTTAGAGCTCTACGAGCAGTACTTC
cdr3_aa: CASSLELYEQYF

v_call: TRBV10-3
clone_size: -
j_call: TRBJ2-1
d_call: -
cdr3_nt: TGTGCCATCAGTGAGGGTAGCAATGAGCAGTTCTTC
cdr3_aa: CAISEGSNEQFF

v_call: TRBV30
clone_size: once
j_call: TRBJ2-5
d_call: TRBD2
cdr3_nt: TGTGCCACAAGACTAGCGGGGGGGCAAGAGACCCAGTACTTC
cdr3_aa: CATRLAGGQETQYF

v_call: TRBV10-3
clone_size: -
j_call: TRBJ2-7
d_call: TRBD1
cdr3_nt: TGTGCCATCAGTGACCCTCGACAGGGCCCCTACGAGCAGTACTTC
cdr3_aa: CAISDPRQGPYEQYF

v_call: TRBV13
clone_size: -
j_call: TRBJ1-1
d_call: -
cdr3_nt: TGTGCCAGCAGCCCCGGGGGGGGGTTTGGAAACACTGAAGCTTTCTTT
cdr3_aa: CASSPGGGFGNTEAFF

v_call: TRBV9
clone_size: -
j_call: TRBJ1-2
d_call: -
cdr3_nt: TGTGCCAGCAGCGTGGGCAGGGCGGATGGCTACACCTTC
cdr3_aa: CASSVGRADGYTF

v_call: TRBV19
clone_size: -
j_call: TRBJ1-2
d_call: -
cdr3_nt: TGTGCCAGTAGTCTCGTAGGGGCCTATGGCTACACCTTC
cdr3_aa: CASSLVGAYGYTF

v_call: TRBV7-2
clone_size: -
j_call: TRBJ1-2
d_call: TRBD1
cdr3_nt: TGTGCCAGCAGCTTGGGACAGGGGACGAACTATGGCTACACCTTC
cdr3_aa: CASSLGQGTNYGYTF

v_call: TRBV1
clone_size: -
j_call: TRBJ2-5
d_call: -
cdr3_nt: TGCACCAGCACCCAAGGCGGGGGGCGGGAGACCCAGTACTTC
cdr3_aa: CTSTQGGGRETQYF

v_call: TRBV10-3
clone_size: -
j_call: TRBJ2-1
d_call: TRBD2
cdr3_nt: TGTGCCATCAAAAGCGGGGGTTTTAAAGACTCCGACAATGAGCAGTTCTTC
cdr3_aa: CAIKSGGFKDSDNEQFF

v_call: TRBV5-1
clone_size: -
j_call: TRBJ1-2
d_call: TRBD1
cdr3_nt: TGCGCCAGCAGCTTGGGGGGACAGGGACGGACTTATGGCTACACCTTC
cdr3_aa: CASSLGGQGRTYGYTF